This T cell receptor beta chain was captured by sequencing in a study of shared clonotypes between healthy human individuals. Adult Caucasians living in Nashville, Tennessee made up all of the donors. TCRdb's copy holds only in-frame clones and misses some; the assay was immunoSEQ multiplex PCR. This sample has about 1.1 million clones, with 70% to 80% found just once. The ends were cut back, 0 bases at V and 0 bases at J, with 6 bases in the middle. Per the germline V gene, CDR1 is MNHEY and CDR2 is SVGAGI. This CDR3 contains 14 residues. The chain carries TRBV6-5 and TRBJ2-7; unclear D gene. The TCR originated in a man in his late teens or twenties in good health. Some clones in this sample may be carry-over from other donors' samples. Sequenced: memory CD4+ T cells from PBMCs. Subset in this sample: CD45RA-negative fraction. Written as DNA, the CDR3 is TGTGCCAGCAGTTACTCGAGCTACTCCTACGAGCAGTACTTC. It encodes CASSYSSYSYEQYF.